This T cell receptor (beta chain) was found in a study of CD8 T cells in ankylosing spondylitis. A few counts support this clonotype. The antigen is not known. Study results and limitations: A TCR beta motif of several highly homologous variants seemed to mark ankylosing spondylitis blood.

Using quantitative 5'-RACE with molecular barcodes, the authors made TCR beta libraries. Each CDR3 protein gets one entry after TCRdb re-called the 5' RACE reads with MiXCR. Of 750,000 to 850,000 distinct CDR3 sequences listed, 10% to 15% are singletons. The germline gives CDR1 LGHNA, CDR2 YSLEER. Trimming removed 1 base at V and 1 base at J, with 9 bases between. The CDR3 consists of 15 residues. What was sequenced was blood, either unsorted or a sorted T cell fraction (not recorded which). J is TRBJ2-3 and V is TRBV4-3; D possibly corresponds to TRBD1 (6 bases). This sequence originates from a male donor with ankylosing spondylitis. The CDR3 is CASSQGRGGTDTQYF. The DNA for the CDR3 is TGCGCCAGCAGCCAAGGCAGGGGTGGCACAGATACGCAGTATTTT.